This T cell receptor (beta chain) was identified during a study of post-analysis software for immune sequencing data. Study background: There were relapsing-remitting, secondary progressive and progressive-relapsing multiple sclerosis among the disease courses included. Study results and caveats: With TRBV5-6, TRBV5-1 and TRBV20-1 included, about five TRBV segments were more frequent in patients than in controls. Clustering by F measure revealed strong co-clustering among samples prepared together in one batch. In multiple sclerosis, normalized Chao1 diversity was significantly below that of controls.

This clonotype was observed many times. Antigen specificity is unknown. cDNA libraries for TCR beta contained unique molecular identifiers. TCRdb redid the calling of the PCR reads with MiXCR, one entry per CDR3 protein. Here the sample spans about 200,000 distinct CDR3 sequences, 25% to 35% being singletons. CDR3 length: 12 amino acids. Deletions cut 4 bases from V and 2 bases from J, with 8 bases between. CDR1 and CDR2 (germline): SQVTM, ANQGSEA. Sequences were obtained from blood. The gene calls are TRBV29-1 and TRBJ2-5; tentative D call: TRBD1 (5 bases). This TCR was recovered from a girl under 18 with multiple sclerosis. The CDR3 bases are TGCAGCGTTGTCCCAGGGCAAGAGACCCAGTACTTC. Translating gives CSVVPGQETQYF.